The 20 T cell receptor beta chains below were found in one sample sequenced in a study of cytomegalovirus exposure and HLA in healthy donors listed by TCRdb under 2017. The library came from the immunoSEQ multiplex PCR assay. Not all clones reach the TCRdb copy of this immuneACCESS table, which keeps in-frame sequences only. Checked studies attribute under half of the gap to unresolved V genes and leave the rest unexplained. This sample holds under 80,000 clones; around 92% were observed only once. The ten largest clones take up roughly 1.2% of the sample. Material: PBMCs. These receptors all come from a woman aged 18 to 35 in good health and CMV-seronegative.

The chain joins TRBV6-6 to TRBJ2-2, with a weak D call TRBD1 (5 bases). Germline loops: CDR1 MNHNY, CDR2 SVGAGI (reference sequence). The length of the CDR3 is 15 residues. Trimming pared 8 bases from V and 4 bases from J, leaving 17 bases between. CDR3 residues: CASGARAKSTGELFF. The CDR3 DNA sequence: TGTGCCAGCGGAGCCAGGGCTAAAAGCACCGGGGAGCTGTTTTTT.

CDR3 bases: TGTGCCAGCAGCTTGGGCCTTGATAGCGGGGGCCGGGATACGCAGTATTTT. Residues: CASSLGLDSGGRDTQYF. The chain is built from TRBV5-4 and TRBJ2-3; TRBD2 agrees at 9 bases. V gave up 0 bases and J gave up 6 bases; unmatched junction bases: 11. CDR3 length equals 17 residues. Germline V gene data show CDR1 as SGHNT and CDR2 as YYREEE (reference sequence).

The DNA of the CDR3 is TGTGCCATCTCAATCAGGGACAACCACGAGCAGTACTTC. This sequence encodes CAISIRDNHEQYF. The V gene is TRBV10-3, the J gene TRBJ2-7, with D possibly TRBD1 on 6 matching bases. V dropped 8 bases and J dropped 5 bases, with 16 bases sitting between them. This CDR3 has 13 residues. Germline CDR1 and CDR2: ENHRY and SYGVKD.

The rearrangement links TRBV28 to TRBJ2-4, with a weak D call TRBD2 (6 bases). CDR1 is MDHEN and CDR2 is SYDVKM in the germline V gene. CDR3 length equals 14 residues. V lost 3 bases and J lost 9, with 15 bases in between. The CDR3 nucleotides read TGTGCCAGCAGTTTCCTCGCGGGGTACGGCATTCAGTACTTC. The encoded protein is CASSFLAGYGIQYF.

Written as DNA, the CDR3 is TGTGCCAGCAGTTTCGGTGCCAAAAACATTCAGTACTTC. It is translated as CASSFGAKNIQYF. The chain couples TRBV28 to TRBJ2-4; no definite D call. CDR3 length: 13 residues. CDR1 is MDHEN and CDR2 is SYDVKM in the germline V gene. The germline V and J ends were trimmed by 3 bases and 1 base, with 4 bases remaining between them.

The chain couples TRBV6-4 to TRBJ2-3; 9 bases align to TRBD2. The CDR3 covers 14 residues. Unmatched junction bases numbered 5, after V lost 5 bases and J lost 5 bases. Germline values: CDR1 MRHNA, CDR2 SNTAGT. CDR3 protein: CASSRAGGQDTQYF. DNA for the CDR3: TGTGCCAGCAGTCGAGCGGGGGGTCAAGATACGCAGTATTTT.

This sequence joins TRBV5-4 and TRBJ2-6; TRBD2 is a possible D gene (5 bases). Deletions cut 2 bases from V and 2 bases from J, with 14 bases between. The germline V gene has CDR1 SGHNT and CDR2 YYREEE (reference sequence). CDR3 size: 17 residues. This CDR3 is CASSFAYGVTGANVLTF. The CDR3 region has the DNA TGTGCCAGCAGCTTCGCCTACGGGGTAACTGGGGCCAACGTCCTGACTTTC. Full variable domain (remainder filled in from reference TRBV5-4 and TRBJ2-6): ETGVTQSPTHLIKTRGQQVTLRCSSQSGHNTVSWYQQALGQGPQFIFQYYREEENGRGNFPPRFSGLQFPNYSSELNVNALELDDSALYLCASSFAYGVTGANVLTFGAGSRLTVL.

The chain carries TRBV5-1 and TRBJ1-6; D is uncertain. V was cut by 5 bases and J by 6 bases, with 9 bases left in between. The CDR3 consists of 13 residues. Germline assignment: CDR1 SGHRS and CDR2 YFSETQ. The CDR3 is CASRAGINSPLHF. In nucleotides, the CDR3 is TGCGCCAGCAGAGCCGGGATTAATTCACCCCTCCACTTT.

V is TRBV27 and J is TRBJ1-5; D perhaps matches TRBD1 (6 bases). V was clipped by 5 bases and J by 4 bases, with 9 bases between them. The CDR3 extends over 13 amino acids. CDR1 and CDR2 (germline): MNHEY, SMNVEV (reference sequence). For the CDR3, the DNA is TGTGCCAGCAGTGACAGGACTAATCAGCCCCAGCATTTT. Protein product: CASSDRTNQPQHF.

The chain carries TRBV5-1 and TRBJ1-1; 9 nucleotides line up with TRBD1. CDR1 is SGHRS, CDR2 YFSETQ, per germline. CDR3 length equals 15 residues. J was trimmed by 4 bases and V by 3 bases; bases with no gene match: 7. The chain's CDR3 is CASSYTGGGGTEAFF. In DNA form, the CDR3 reads TGCGCCAGCAGCTACACAGGGGGCGGGGGCACTGAAGCTTTCTTT. The whole variable domain, filled in from reference TRBV5-1 and TRBJ1-1, reads KAGVTQTPRYLIKTRGQQVTLSCSPISGHRSVSWYQQTPGQGLQFLFEYFSETQRNKGNFPGRFSGRQFSNSRSEMNVSTLELGDSALYLCASSYTGGGGTEAFFGQGTRLTVV.

The chain is built from TRBV28 and TRBJ2-3; D might be TRBD2 (5 bases). The germline gives CDR1 MDHEN, CDR2 SYDVKM. Trimming stripped 4 bases from V and 3 bases from J, with 11 bases between. There are 14 residues in the CDR3. This chain's CDR3 is CASSSAGVTDTQYF. Here the CDR3 DNA reads TGTGCCAGCAGTTCAGCCGGGGTAACAGATACGCAGTATTTT.

This chain joins TRBV28 and TRBJ2-5; 7 bases map to TRBD2. V shed 2 bases and J 1 base; nucleotides not matched to a gene: 4. Germline V gives CDR1 MDHEN, CDR2 SYDVKM. This CDR3 comprises 15 residues. The CDR3 bases are TGTGCCAGCAGTTTACACTCTAGCGGCCAAGAGACCCAGTACTTC. Its translation: CASSLHSSGQETQYF.

The gene calls are TRBV10-2 and TRBJ2-3; 10 bases line up with TRBD2. The CDR3 loop spans 17 amino acids. The V gene's germline CDR1 is WSHSY and CDR2 SAAADI. Trimming at V came to 4 bases and at J to 3 bases, leaving 10 bases not matched to a gene. CDR3 in amino acids: CASSGGGAGGPTDTQYF. CDR3 coding DNA: TGCGCCAGCAGTGGGGGAGGAGCGGGGGGGCCGACAGATACGCAGTATTTT.

The rearrangement uses TRBV27 and TRBJ1-5; D possibly corresponds to TRBD1 (5 bases). The germline V gene has CDR1 MNHEY and CDR2 SMNVEV (reference sequence). The CDR3 contains 14 residues. V was trimmed by 5 bases and J by 6 bases, leaving 14 bases between them. This CDR3 is CASSPTRGSQPQHF. In nucleotides, the CDR3 is TGTGCCAGCAGTCCAACACGGGGGAGTCAGCCCCAGCATTTT.

V and J are TRBV5-4 and TRBJ2-7; possibly TRBD1 for D (6 bases). With 3 bases removed from V and 2 bases from J, the gap between germline ends came to 6 bases. Germline V gene data show CDR1 as SGHNT and CDR2 as YYREEE (reference sequence). The CDR3 sequence is 12 residues long. Written as DNA, the CDR3 is TGTGCCAGCAGCTGGGACACCTACGAGCAGTACTTC. As protein: CASSWDTYEQYF. Full variable domain (rest looked up from reference TRBV5-4 and TRBJ2-7): ETGVTQSPTHLIKTRGQQVTLRCSSQSGHNTVSWYQQALGQGPQFIFQYYREEENGRGNFPPRFSGLQFPNYSSELNVNALELDDSALYLCASSWDTYEQYFGPGTRLTVT.

V and J are TRBV27 and TRBJ1-1; 8 bases align to TRBD1. Losses at the gene ends were 7 bases for V and 4 bases for J; bases not matched to a gene: 8. The CDR3 runs to 14 residues. Germline V lookup: CDR1 MNHEY, CDR2 SMNVEV (reference sequence). The CDR3 DNA sequence: TGTGCCAGCAAACCACAGGGGGGAGGCACTGAAGCTTTCTTT. Its translation: CASKPQGGGTEAFF.

This sequence joins TRBV28 and TRBJ2-5, with D unresolved. The germline V gene encodes CDR1 MDHEN and CDR2 SYDVKM. The V gene lost 2 bases and the J gene lost 2 bases, with 9 bases spanning the gap. This CDR3 has 14 residues. The CDR3 region is CASSLLSRQETQYF. The CDR3 DNA follows: TGTGCCAGCAGTTTACTCTCCAGGCAAGAGACCCAGTACTTC.

The V gene is TRBV6-5, the J gene TRBJ1-1; D perhaps matches TRBD1 (5 bases). Germline-derived CDR1 and CDR2 are MNHEY and SVGAGI. CDR3 size: 14 residues. The V gene lost 10 bases and the J gene lost 0 bases, with 15 bases spanning the gap. CDR3 protein: CATKPGVMNTEAFF. In DNA form, the CDR3 reads TGTGCCACCAAACCGGGGGTTATGAACACTGAAGCTTTCTTT.

In this sample, this clone turned up once. The chain employs TRBV5-1 and TRBJ2-1; a possible D gene is TRBD2 (6 bases). The CDR3 is 15 amino acids. With 0 bases removed from V and 5 bases from J, the gap between germline ends came to 12 bases. The germline V gene has CDR1 SGHRS and CDR2 YFSETQ. CDR3 protein: CASSLDPGLDNEQFF. The DNA for the CDR3 is TGCGCCAGCAGCTTGGACCCGGGACTGGACAATGAGCAGTTCTTC.

This chain connects TRBV18 to TRBJ2-3; no clear D gene. Per the germline V gene, CDR1 is KGHSH and CDR2 is LQKENI. The CDR3 runs to 13 residues. The V end lost 3 bases, the J end lost 4 bases, and 8 bases lay between the germline ends. The chain's CDR3 is CASSPLEPDTQYF. DNA of the CDR3: TGTGCCAGCTCACCCCTAGAGCCAGATACGCAGTATTTT.